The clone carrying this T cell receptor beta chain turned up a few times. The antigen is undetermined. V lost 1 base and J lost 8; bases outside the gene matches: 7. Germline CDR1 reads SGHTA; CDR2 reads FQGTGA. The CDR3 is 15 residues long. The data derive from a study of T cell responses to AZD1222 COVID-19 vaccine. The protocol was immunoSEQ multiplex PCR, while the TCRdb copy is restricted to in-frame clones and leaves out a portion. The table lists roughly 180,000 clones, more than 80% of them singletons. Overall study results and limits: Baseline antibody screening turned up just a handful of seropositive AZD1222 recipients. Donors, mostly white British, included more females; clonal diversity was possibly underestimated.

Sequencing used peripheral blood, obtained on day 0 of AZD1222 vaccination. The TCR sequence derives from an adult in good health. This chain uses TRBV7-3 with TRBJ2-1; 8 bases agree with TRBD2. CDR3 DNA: TGTGCCAGCAGCTTAATTGCGGGGGGTACGGATGAGCAGTTCTTC. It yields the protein CASSLIAGGTDEQFF.